This entry lists 27 T cell receptor beta chains sequenced from one sample in a study of cytomegalovirus exposure and HLA in healthy donors. This PCR relied on a set of 60 Vbeta primers and 13 Jbeta primers. Sequenced by immunoSEQ multiplex PCR; TCRdb stores in-frame clones only, minus some. Of fewer than 250,000 clones listed, approximately 80% are singletons. Source material: PBMCs. Every receptor here comes from a woman in her 30s in good health and CMV-seropositive.

V and J are TRBV27 and TRBJ2-1; D is perhaps TRBD2 (6 bases). Per the germline V gene, CDR1 is MNHEY and CDR2 is SMNVEV (reference sequence). The CDR3 spans 14 residues. V was cut by 6 bases and J by 1 base, with 10 bases left in between. The CDR3 bases are TGTGCCAGCAGGCGGGGTGGGTCCTACAATGAGCAGTTCTTC. As protein: CASRRGGSYNEQFF.

The rearrangement joins TRBV9 to TRBJ2-1; no clear D gene. Germline values: CDR1 SGDLS, CDR2 YYNGEE. V lost 3 bases, J lost 7 bases, and 11 bases lay in between. CDR3 length: 13 amino acids. In DNA form, the CDR3 reads TGTGCCAGCAGCGCCGCCCGGTGGAATGAGCAGTTCTTC. It encodes CASSAARWNEQFF.

This clone was seen a few times. The same CDR3 arises from other DNA sequences in this sample as well. DNA for the CDR3: TGTGCCAGTAGTATCTTGGCGGGGGCAGTCACAGATACGCAGTATTTT. Amino acids: CASSILAGAVTDTQYF. The chain employs TRBV19 and TRBJ2-3; the D gene is possibly TRBD2 (7 bases). V lost 3 bases and J 2 bases, leaving 15 bases between the germline ends. CDR3 length: 16 residues. Germline V lookup: CDR1 LNHDA, CDR2 SQIVND (reference sequence).

The J gene is TRBJ2-5, the V gene TRBV27; D possibly corresponds to TRBD1 (6 bases). TRBJ2-7 explains the end of the DNA better; the J call may be wrong. Germline V gene lookup returns CDR1 MNHEY and CDR2 SMNVEV (reference sequence). The CDR3 is 13 amino acids. CDR3 nucleotides: TGTGCCAGCAGTCCGACAGGAGCCTACGAGCAGTACTTC. This encodes CASSPTGAYEQYF.

The rearrangement joins TRBV10-3 to TRBJ2-5; 10 positions match TRBD2. The germline V gene encodes CDR1 ENHRY and CDR2 SYGVKD. The CDR3 is 13 amino acids. Germline trimming cut 8 bases from V and 4 bases from J; bases unmatched to any gene: 4. CDR3 nucleotides: TGTGCCATCGCGAGCGGGAGGGGAGAGACCCAGTACTTC. The encoded protein is CAIASGRGETQYF.

The gene calls are TRBV29-1 and TRBJ1-2; D is possibly TRBD1 (5 bases). V lost 2 bases, J lost 10 bases, and 11 bases lay in between. Germline V gene lookup returns CDR1 SQVTM and CDR2 ANQGSEA. This CDR3 is built from 11 residues. The CDR3 region is CSVEKAGDYTF. In nucleotides, the CDR3 is TGCAGCGTTGAAAAAGCGGGGGACTACACCTTC. The variable domain in full, with the rest retrieved from reference TRBV29-1 and TRBJ1-2, is SAVISQKPSRDICQRGTSLTIQCQVDSQVTMMFWYRQQPGQSLTLIATANQGSEATYESGFVIDKFPISRPNLTFSTLTVSNMSPEDSSIYLCSVEKAGDYTFGSGTRLTVV.

CDR3 in amino acids: CASSQPGTGSYEQYF. The CDR3, as DNA: TGTGCCAGCAGCCAACCCGGGACAGGGAGCTACGAGCAGTACTTC. V and J are TRBV4-2 and TRBJ2-7; TRBD1 agrees at 9 bases. V lost 2 bases and J lost 3; bases outside the gene matches: 5. Germline values: CDR1 LGHNA, CDR2 YNFKEQ. This CDR3 is 15 amino acids long.

The chain uses TRBV28 and TRBJ1-1; 7 positions agree with TRBD1. Germline V lookup: CDR1 MDHEN, CDR2 SYDVKM. The V segment lost 8 bases and the J segment 6 bases; nucleotides outside the gene matches: 12. The CDR3 is 14 amino acids. The CDR3 coding sequence is TGTGCCAGCCGGGTACAGGGGTTTTGGTCTGAAGCTTTCTTT. Amino acids: CASRVQGFWSEAFF.

J is TRBJ2-7 and V is TRBV7-8; 8 bases are a match to TRBD2. The V gene's germline CDR1 is SGHVS and CDR2 FQNEAQ. V lost 6 bases to trimming and J lost 0 bases; unmatched junction nucleotides: 4. The length of the CDR3 is 14 residues. CDR3 in amino acids: CASSWTSSSYEQYF. The CDR3 DNA reads TGTGCCAGCAGTTGGACTAGCAGCTCCTACGAGCAGTACTTC.

V usage is TRBV5-1 and J usage is TRBJ2-7, with a possible D match to TRBD2 (5 bases). Germline CDR1 SGHRS, CDR2 YFSETQ. V dropped 0 bases and J dropped 4 bases, with 11 bases sitting between them. The CDR3 is 14 residues long. The CDR3: CASSLGVGSYEQYF. For the CDR3, the DNA is TGCGCCAGCAGCTTGGGCGTAGGGAGTTACGAGCAGTACTTC. Together with reference TRBV5-1 and TRBJ2-7, the CDR3 gives the full variable domain: KAGVTQTPRYLIKTRGQQVTLSCSPISGHRSVSWYQQTPGQGLQFLFEYFSETQRNKGNFPGRFSGRQFSNSRSEMNVSTLELGDSALYLCASSLGVGSYEQYFGPGTRLTVT.

The chain carries TRBV30 and TRBJ1-1; 10 bases map to TRBD1. V shed 3 bases, J shed 2 bases, and the junction held 15 bases outside the gene matches. This CDR3 comprises 18 residues. Germline assignment: CDR1 GTSNPN and CDR2 SVGIG (reference sequence). The CDR3 is CAWSDTGTGDFFNTEAFF. DNA for the CDR3: TGTGCCTGGAGCGATACCGGGACAGGGGATTTTTTTAACACTGAAGCTTTCTTT.

The chain is built from TRBV2 and TRBJ1-1, with 8 bases aligning to TRBD1. Germline V gene data show CDR1 as SNHLY and CDR2 as FYNNEI. The CDR3 extends over 14 amino acids. With V trimmed by 4 bases and J by 5 bases, 6 bases remained unmatched. CDR3 region: CASSGQGFGTEAFF. CDR3 coding DNA: TGTGCCAGCAGTGGACAGGGGTTCGGAACTGAAGCTTTCTTT.

A single count supports this clone. The chain uses TRBV7-3 and TRBJ1-2; TRBD1 might be the D (5 bases). Germline V lookup: CDR1 SGHTA, CDR2 FQGTGA. Trimming removed 2 bases from V and 8 bases from J, with 12 bases in between. The CDR3 length is 13 residues. CDR3 DNA: TGTGCCAGCAGCTTATCACCAGGGTACGGCTACACCTTC. Translation: CASSLSPGYGYTF.

The rearrangement joins TRBV5-1 to TRBJ2-1; TRBD1 agrees at 10 bases. With V trimmed by 4 bases and J by 6 bases, 4 bases remained unmatched. The CDR3 loop spans 14 amino acids. In germline, CDR1 is SGHRS, CDR2 YFSETQ. CDR3 loop: CASSTGTGVNEQFF. The CDR3 DNA sequence: TGCGCCAGCAGCACGGGGACAGGGGTCAATGAGCAGTTCTTC.

The chain links TRBV5-5 to TRBJ1-6, with D hard to call. The CDR3 is 15 amino acids. Trimming took 4 bases from V and 5 from J, leaving 13 bases between them. Looked up from germline, CDR1 is SGHKS and CDR2 is YYEKEE (reference sequence). The CDR3, as DNA: TGTGCCAGCAGCCCTACCGGGATAAATAATTCACCCCTCCACTTT. Amino acid sequence: CASSPTGINNSPLHF.

V gene TRBV7-6 combines with J gene TRBJ2-7, with TRBD2 identical over 11 bases. The germline gives CDR1 SGHVS, CDR2 FNYEAQ. Germline trimming cut 2 bases from V and 5 bases from J; bases unmatched to any gene: 8. This CDR3 contains 16 residues. The CDR3: CASSLSRLAGFDEQYF. The CDR3 bases are TGTGCCAGCAGCTTATCGAGACTAGCGGGGTTCGACGAGCAGTACTTC.

The chain uses TRBV11-3 and TRBJ2-7; 12 positions agree with TRBD2. The CDR3 contains 15 residues. Germline CDR1 and CDR2: SGHNT and YENEEA. J lost 6 bases, V lost 2 bases, and 5 bases had no gene match. The CDR3 loop is CASSLSSGRAGEQYF. CDR3 coding DNA: TGTGCCAGCAGCTTATCTAGCGGGAGGGCCGGCGAGCAGTACTTC.

The chain joins TRBV19 to TRBJ2-2; D is unresolved. V was pared by 0 bases and J by 6 bases, with 8 bases between. Germline-derived CDR1 and CDR2 are LNHDA and SQIVND (reference sequence). The CDR3 sequence is 14 residues long. The CDR3 DNA is TGTGCCAGTAGTATAGATCTAGAAGCCGGGGAGCTGTTTTTT. This translates into CASSIDLEAGELFF.

The rearrangement links TRBV5-1 to TRBJ1-5; D perhaps matches TRBD1 (6 bases). Germline CDR1 SGHRS, CDR2 YFSETQ. The CDR3 spans 14 residues. The V end was cut by 4 bases, the J end by 7 bases, with 15 bases between. The CDR3 DNA follows: TGCGCCAGCAGCCCAAAGGGACATCCACAGCCCCAGCATTTT. It translates to CASSPKGHPQPQHF.

CDR3 in amino acids: CASIFGTSGSYEQYF. DNA for the CDR3: TGCGCCAGCATCTTCGGGACTAGCGGATCCTACGAGCAGTACTTC. The chain is built from TRBV5-1 and TRBJ2-7; TRBD2 matches 11 bases. V was clipped by 6 bases and J by 1 base; unmatched bases: 6. The CDR3 totals 15 residues. In germline, CDR1 is SGHRS, CDR2 YFSETQ.

The V call is TRBV4-1, the J call TRBJ2-1; TRBD1 matches 11 bases. Germline CDR1 MGHRA, CDR2 YSYEKL. V shed 3 bases, J shed 8 bases, and the junction held 6 bases outside the gene matches. CDR3 length: 15 amino acids. The CDR3 nucleotides are TGCGCCAGCAGCCACGACTGGACAGGGGGCTATGAGCAGTTCTTC. Encoded protein: CASSHDWTGGYEQFF.

The V and J genes are TRBV5-6 and TRBJ1-5; 7 bases match TRBD1. The CDR3 loop spans 14 amino acids. CDR1 is SGHDT and CDR2 is YYEEEE in the germline V gene. The V and J ends lost 4 bases and 7 bases, in that order; junction bases with no gene match: 8. The CDR3 DNA sequence: TGTGCCAGCAGCACAGGGATCAGGGGGCAGCCCCAGCATTTT. Its protein product is CASSTGIRGQPQHF.

This clone came up a few times. The chain combines TRBV30 with TRBJ2-7, with 10 bases aligning to TRBD1. The CDR3 is 18 amino acids. The V segment lost 2 bases and the J segment 0 bases; nucleotides outside the gene matches: 13. Germline V gives CDR1 GTSNPN, CDR2 SVGIG (reference sequence). CDR3 in DNA: TGTGCCTGGAGTATCACCCCCTTCCGGGACAGGGGCTCCTACGAGCAGTACTTC. Translation gives CAWSITPFRDRGSYEQYF.

This clone has more than one count but fewer than ten. This chain connects TRBV14 to TRBJ1-1, with D unclear. CDR3 length: 13 residues. The V gene lost 4 bases and the J gene lost 0 bases, with 6 bases spanning the gap. Looked up from germline, CDR1 is SGHDN and CDR2 is FVKESK. Here the CDR3 reads CASSPHMNTEAFF. CDR3 coding DNA: TGTGCCAGCAGCCCGCACATGAACACTGAAGCTTTCTTT. Full variable domain (outside the CDR3, taken from reference TRBV14 and TRBJ1-1): EAGVTQFPSHSVIEKGQTVTLRCDPISGHDNLYWYRRVMGKEIKFLLHFVKESKQDESGMPNNRFLAERTGGTYSTLKVQPAELEDSGVYFCASSPHMNTEAFFGQGTRLTVV.

V usage is TRBV19 and J usage is TRBJ1-2; D is undetermined. The germline V and J ends were trimmed by 2 bases and 8 bases, with 9 bases remaining between them. Germline CDR1 reads LNHDA; CDR2 reads SQIVND (reference sequence). CDR3 length: 12 amino acids. CDR3 sequence: CASSIQYGGYTF. CDR3 nucleotides: TGTGCCAGTAGTATACAATACGGGGGCTACACCTTC. The whole variable domain, remainder taken from reference TRBV19 and TRBJ1-2, is DGGITQSPKYLFRKEGQNVTLSCEQNLNHDAMYWYRQDPGQGLRLIYYSQIVNDFQKGDIAEGYSVSREKKESFPLTVTSAQKNPTAFYLCASSIQYGGYTFGSGTRLTVV.

The genes are TRBV9 and TRBJ1-2, with TRBD1 matching over 8 bases. The CDR3 runs to 15 residues. Germline lookup yields CDR1 SGDLS and CDR2 YYNGEE. J lost 3 bases, V lost 4 bases, and 8 bases had no gene match. CDR3 protein: CASSSPRGRDYGYTF. In DNA form, the CDR3 reads TGTGCCAGCAGCTCTCCCAGGGGGCGCGACTATGGCTACACCTTC.

V gene TRBV19 combines with J gene TRBJ1-5; a weak D match, TRBD1 (6 bases). In germline, CDR1 is LNHDA, CDR2 SQIVND (reference sequence). Between the trimmed V and J ends, which lost 0 bases and 7 bases, there was a span of 13 bases. The CDR3 is 15 residues long. CDR3 protein: CASSIEGRGQQPQHF. For the CDR3, the DNA is TGTGCCAGTAGTATAGAAGGGCGGGGGCAGCAGCCCCAGCATTTT.